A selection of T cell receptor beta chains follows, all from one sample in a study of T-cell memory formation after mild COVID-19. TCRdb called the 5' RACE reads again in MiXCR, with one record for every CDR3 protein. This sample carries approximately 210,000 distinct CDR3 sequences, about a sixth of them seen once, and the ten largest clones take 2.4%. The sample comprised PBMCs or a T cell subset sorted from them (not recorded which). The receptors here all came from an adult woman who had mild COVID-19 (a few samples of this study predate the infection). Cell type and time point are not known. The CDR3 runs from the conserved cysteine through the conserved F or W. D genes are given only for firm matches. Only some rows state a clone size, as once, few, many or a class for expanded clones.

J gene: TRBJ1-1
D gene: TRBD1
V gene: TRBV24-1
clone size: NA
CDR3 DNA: TGTGCCACCAGTGACTCGGGACAGGGGCGTGAAGCTTTCTTT
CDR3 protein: CATSDSGQGREAFF

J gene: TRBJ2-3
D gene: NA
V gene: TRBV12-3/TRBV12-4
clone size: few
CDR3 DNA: TGTGCCAGCAGTTTCTCCTCGACAGGTCGATCAGATACGCAGTATTTT
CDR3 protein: CASSFSSTGRSDTQYF

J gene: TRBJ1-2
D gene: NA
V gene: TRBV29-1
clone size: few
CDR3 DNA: TGCAGCGCCAACCCTTTCATGGGGGCGGATGGCTACACCTTC
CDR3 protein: CSANPFMGADGYTF

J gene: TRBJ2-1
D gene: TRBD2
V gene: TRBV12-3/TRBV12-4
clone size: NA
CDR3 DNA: TGTGCCAGCAGTTTGGGCGGGGGAGGTAATGAGCAGTTCTTC
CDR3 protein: CASSLGGGGNEQFF

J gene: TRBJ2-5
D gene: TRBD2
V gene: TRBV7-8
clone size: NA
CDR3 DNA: TGTGCCAGCAGCTCATCACAGACTAGCGGGGAAGAGACCCAGTACTTC
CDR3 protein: CASSSSQTSGEETQYF

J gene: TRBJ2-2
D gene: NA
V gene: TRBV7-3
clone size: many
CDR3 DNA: TGTGCCAGCAGCCCCCAGGTCCTTCGACAGGCCCGGACCGGGGAGCTGTTTTTT
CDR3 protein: CASSPQVLRQARTGELFF

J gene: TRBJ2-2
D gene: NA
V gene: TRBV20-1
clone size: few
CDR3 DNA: TGCAGTGCTAGGCCGGGTCTAAACACCGGGGAGCTGTTTTTT
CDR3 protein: CSARPGLNTGELFF

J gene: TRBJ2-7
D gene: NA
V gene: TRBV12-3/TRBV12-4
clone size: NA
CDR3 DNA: TGTGCCAGCAGTGGGGGGCAAGGGCAGTACTTC
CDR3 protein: CASSGGQGQYF

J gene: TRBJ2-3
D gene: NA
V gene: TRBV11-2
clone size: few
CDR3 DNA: TGTGCCAGCAGCTTAGACGGGGCTAGCACAGATACGCAGTATTTT
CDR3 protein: CASSLDGASTDTQYF

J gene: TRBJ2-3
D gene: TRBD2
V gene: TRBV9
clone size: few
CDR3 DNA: TGTGCCAGCAGCGTCATAGCGGGAAGCACAGATACGCAGTATTTT
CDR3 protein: CASSVIAGSTDTQYF

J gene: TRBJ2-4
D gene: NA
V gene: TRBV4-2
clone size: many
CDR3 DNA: TGTGCCAGCAGCCAAGATTCTGGCCTAGCCAAAAACATTCAGTACTTC
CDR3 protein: CASSQDSGLAKNIQYF

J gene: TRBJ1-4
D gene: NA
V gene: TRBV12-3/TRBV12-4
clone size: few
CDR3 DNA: TGTGCCAGCAGTTTAAGAGACAACCCTGAAAAACTGTTTTTT
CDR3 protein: CASSLRDNPEKLFF

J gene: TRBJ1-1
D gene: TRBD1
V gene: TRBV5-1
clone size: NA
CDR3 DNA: TGCGCCAGCAGACCCGGACAGGGTAGGGTGAACACTGAAGCTTTCTTT
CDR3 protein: CASRPGQGRVNTEAFF

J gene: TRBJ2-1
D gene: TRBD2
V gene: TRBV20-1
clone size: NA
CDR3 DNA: TGCAGTGCTAGAGATCCGCTAGCGGGAGCCAACAATGAGCAGTTCTTC
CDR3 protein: CSARDPLAGANNEQFF

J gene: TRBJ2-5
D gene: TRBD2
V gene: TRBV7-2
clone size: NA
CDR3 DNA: TGTGCCAGCAGCCCTGCTGCTAGCGGGATCCAAGAGACCCAGTACTTC
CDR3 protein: CASSPAASGIQETQYF

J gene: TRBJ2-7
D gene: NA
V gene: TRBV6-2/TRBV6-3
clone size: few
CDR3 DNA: TGTGCCAGCAGTTACCTGGCCTACGAGCAGTACTTC
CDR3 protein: CASSYLAYEQYF

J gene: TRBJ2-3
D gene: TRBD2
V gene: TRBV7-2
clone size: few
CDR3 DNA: TGTGCCACCGGGACTAGCGGTGGCGCAGATACGCAGTATTTT
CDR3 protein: CATGTSGGADTQYF

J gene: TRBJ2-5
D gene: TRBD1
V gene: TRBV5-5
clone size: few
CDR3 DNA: TGTGCCAGCAGCCCCGGACAGGAACAAGAGACCCAGTACTTC
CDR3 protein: CASSPGQEQETQYF

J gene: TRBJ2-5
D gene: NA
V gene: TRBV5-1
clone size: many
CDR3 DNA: TGCGCCAGCAGCACAGGGATGGAGACCCAGTACTTC
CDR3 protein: CASSTGMETQYF

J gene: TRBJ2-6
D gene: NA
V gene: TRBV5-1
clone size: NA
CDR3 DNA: TGCGCCAGCAGCTTAGAAAACTCTGGGGCCAACGTCCTGACTTTC
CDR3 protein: CASSLENSGANVLTF

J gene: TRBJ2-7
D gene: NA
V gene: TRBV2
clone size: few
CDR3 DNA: TGTGCCAGCAGTGATCCCGGACAGTACCCCTACGAGCAGTACTTC
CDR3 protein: CASSDPGQYPYEQYF

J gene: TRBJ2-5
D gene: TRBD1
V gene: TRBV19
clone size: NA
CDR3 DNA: TGTGCCAGGACAGGGACCCAAGAGACCCAGTACTTC
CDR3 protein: CARTGTQETQYF